What follows are 13 T cell receptor beta chains derived from one specimen sequenced in a study of CD8+ T cells in alopecia areata. It was cDNA, reverse transcribed from extracted RNA, that served as the sequencing template. Produced via immunoSEQ multiplex PCR; TCRdb's table is partial and in-frame only. This sample has about 97,000 clones, with roughly two fifths found just once. The sample taken for sequencing was CD4+ T cells sorted from blood. The receptors stem from a human donor with alopecia areata.

This chain links TRBV27 with TRBJ2-6, with D unresolved. The CDR3 spans 13 residues. Germline V lookup: CDR1 MNHEY, CDR2 SMNVEV (reference sequence). V was clipped by 6 bases and J by 2 bases, with 5 bases between them. This CDR3 reads CASSFPGANVLTF. The CDR3 coding sequence is TGTGCCAGCAGCTTCCCTGGGGCCAACGTCCTGACTTTC.

The V and J genes are TRBV7-2 and TRBJ2-3; no clear D. Germline-derived CDR1 and CDR2 are SGHTA and FQGNSA. V was trimmed by 5 bases and J by 5 bases, leaving 14 bases between them. CDR3 length: 14 residues. CDR3 loop: CASSNTLLRDTQYF. The CDR3 nucleotides are TGTGCCAGCAGCAACACACTACTCCGAGATACGCAGTATTTT.

This clone was recorded once. This chain uses TRBV19 with TRBJ2-5; D tentatively reads TRBD1 or TRBD2 (5 bases each). The CDR3 covers 15 residues. Germline values: CDR1 LNHDA, CDR2 SQIVND (reference sequence). V lost 5 bases to trimming and J lost 7 bases, with 20 bases between them. The CDR3 reads CASSGTATGFGTQYF. The CDR3 DNA is TGTGCCAGTAGTGGGACGGCTACCGGCTTTGGGACCCAGTACTTC.

The chain couples TRBV11-1 to TRBJ2-7; weak D call: TRBD1 (6 bases). CDR3 length: 13 residues. Trimming took 5 bases from V and 4 from J, leaving 12 bases between them. The germline gives CDR1 SGHAT, CDR2 FQDESV (reference sequence). In nucleotides, the CDR3 is TGTGCCAGCAGCCTCCCCGACAGGTACGAGCAGTACTTC. Its protein product is CASSLPDRYEQYF.

The chain recombines TRBV10-3 with TRBJ1-2, with a tentative D call TRBD1 (5 bases). Germline lookup yields CDR1 ENHRY and CDR2 SYGVKD. Deletions cut 3 bases from V and 8 bases from J, with 19 bases between. This CDR3 is built from 15 residues. CDR3 bases: TGTGCCATCAGTGATCCTGGAGGGGCGGAAGGGGGCTACACCTTC. This encodes CAISDPGGAEGGYTF.

The J gene is TRBJ2-3, the V gene TRBV6-5; TRBD2 is a possible D gene (5 bases). The CDR3 is made up of 15 amino acids. V was cut by 4 bases and J by 4 bases, with 15 bases left in between. CDR1 is MNHEY, CDR2 SVGAGI, per germline. The CDR3: CASSFSGDVADTQYF. CDR3 DNA sequence: TGTGCCAGCAGTTTCTCCGGGGATGTAGCAGATACGCAGTATTTT.

The CDR3 region is CASRRTGGANVLTF. CDR3 nucleotide sequence: TGTGCCAGCAGGAGGACAGGTGGGGCCAACGTCCTGACTTTC. The chain links TRBV9 to TRBJ2-6; TRBD1 matches 7 bases. Germline V gene lookup returns CDR1 SGDLS and CDR2 YYNGEE. The CDR3 spans 14 residues. V lost 5 bases, J lost 3 bases, and 2 bases stayed unmatched. The complete variable domain, with remaining parts taken from reference TRBV9 and TRBJ2-6, reads DSGVTQTPKHLITATGQRVTLRCSPRSGDLSVYWYQQSLDQGLQFLIQYYNGEERAKGNILERFSAQQFPDLHSELNLSSLELGDSALYFCASRRTGGANVLTFGAGSRLTVL.

The chain joins TRBV5-6 to TRBJ2-3; no clear D. CDR3 length: 14 amino acids. Germline loops: CDR1 SGHDT, CDR2 YYEEEE. V lost 0 bases to trimming and J lost 0 bases, with 5 bases between them. The chain's CDR3 is CASSLGASTDTQYF. The DNA for the CDR3 is TGTGCCAGCAGCTTGGGTGCTAGCACAGATACGCAGTATTTT.

V gene TRBV5-4 combines with J gene TRBJ1-2; 8 bases line up with TRBD1. CDR3 size: 14 residues. V shed 3 bases, J shed 4 bases, and the junction held 5 bases outside the gene matches. Looked up from germline, CDR1 is SGHNT and CDR2 is YYREEE (reference sequence). The CDR3 bases are TGTGCCAGCAGCTGGACAGGGACGGCCTATGGCTACACCTTC. Encoded protein: CASSWTGTAYGYTF.

This chain links TRBV13 with TRBJ2-7; 9 bases map to TRBD1. The V gene end was trimmed by 3 bases and the J gene end by 3 bases; junction bases not matched to a gene: 6. The CDR3 sequence is 15 residues long. The V gene's germline CDR1 is PRHDT and CDR2 FYEKMQ (reference sequence). CDR3 nucleotides: TGTGCCAGCAGCTTGGGACAGGGAACCTTCTACGAGCAGTACTTC. Amino acid sequence: CASSLGQGTFYEQYF.

V gene TRBV27 combines with J gene TRBJ2-3; 10 bases are shared with TRBD2. The V and J ends lost 2 bases and 6 bases, in that order; junction bases with no gene match: 2. CDR1 and CDR2 (germline): MNHEY, SMNVEV (reference sequence). The CDR3 contains 14 residues. In DNA form, the CDR3 reads TGTGCCAGCAGTTTACTAGCGGGAGACGATACGCAGTATTTT. This encodes CASSLLAGDDTQYF.

The sample holds a few counts of this clone. The V and J genes are TRBV29-1 and TRBJ2-7; perhaps D is TRBD1 or TRBD2 (7 bases each). Germline CDR1 SQVTM, CDR2 ANQGSEA. The V gene lost 6 bases and the J gene lost 2 bases, with 17 bases spanning the gap. The CDR3 is made up of 14 amino acids. DNA for the CDR3: TGCAGCGTGGCCAGGGGGGAGGGCCCCTACGAGCAGTACTTC. Translated, it gives CSVARGEGPYEQYF.

The chain employs TRBV29-1 and TRBJ1-2, with 10 bases aligning to TRBD1. This CDR3 is built from 13 residues. The ends lost 1 base at V and 7 bases at J; junction bases unmatched: 3. Per germline, CDR1 SQVTM and CDR2 ANQGSEA. The CDR3 DNA sequence: TGCAGCGTTGAAGGGACAGGGGGATTTGGCTACACCTTC. Translating gives CSVEGTGGFGYTF.